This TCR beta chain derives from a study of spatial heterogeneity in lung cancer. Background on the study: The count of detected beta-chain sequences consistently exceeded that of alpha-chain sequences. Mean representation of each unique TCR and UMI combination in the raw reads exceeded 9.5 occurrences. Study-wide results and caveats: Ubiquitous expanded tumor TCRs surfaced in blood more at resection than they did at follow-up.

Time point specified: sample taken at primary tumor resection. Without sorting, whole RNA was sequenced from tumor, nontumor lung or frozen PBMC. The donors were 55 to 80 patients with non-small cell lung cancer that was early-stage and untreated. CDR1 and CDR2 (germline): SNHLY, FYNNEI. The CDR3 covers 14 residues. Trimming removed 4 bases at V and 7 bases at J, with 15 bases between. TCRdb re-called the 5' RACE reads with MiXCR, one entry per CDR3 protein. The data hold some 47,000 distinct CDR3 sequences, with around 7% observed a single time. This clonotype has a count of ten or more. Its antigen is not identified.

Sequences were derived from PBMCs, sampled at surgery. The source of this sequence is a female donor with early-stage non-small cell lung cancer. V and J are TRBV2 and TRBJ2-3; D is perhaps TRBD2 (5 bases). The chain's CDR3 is CASSAPPLGNTQYF. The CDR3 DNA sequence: TGTGCCAGCAGTGCTCCCCCACTAGGAAATACGCAGTATTTT.